This T cell receptor (beta chain) came from a study of T cell responses to AZD1222 COVID-19 vaccine. Study results and limitations: Close to half of spike-specific TCRs reportedly recognize unmutated variant regions.

Comment on this clone: The antigen is undetermined.

Measured with immunoSEQ multiplex PCR; TCRdb has only the in-frame clones, and not every one. The sample lists some 98,000 clones, approximately 91% seen once, with 10% to 15% in the top ten. Germline V CDR1 and CDR2: GTSNPN, SVGIG (reference sequence). V gave up 0 bases and J gave up 2 bases, with 11 bases separating them. The CDR3 runs to 14 residues. Here the sequenced sample was peripheral blood, taken on day 0 of AZD1222 vaccination. The chain uses TRBV30 and TRBJ2-7; no reliable D call. The clonotype was recovered from an adult in good health. In nucleotides, the CDR3 is TGTGCCTGGAGTGTACTGTGGCCGGCCTACGAGCAGTACTTC. It encodes CAWSVLWPAYEQYF.